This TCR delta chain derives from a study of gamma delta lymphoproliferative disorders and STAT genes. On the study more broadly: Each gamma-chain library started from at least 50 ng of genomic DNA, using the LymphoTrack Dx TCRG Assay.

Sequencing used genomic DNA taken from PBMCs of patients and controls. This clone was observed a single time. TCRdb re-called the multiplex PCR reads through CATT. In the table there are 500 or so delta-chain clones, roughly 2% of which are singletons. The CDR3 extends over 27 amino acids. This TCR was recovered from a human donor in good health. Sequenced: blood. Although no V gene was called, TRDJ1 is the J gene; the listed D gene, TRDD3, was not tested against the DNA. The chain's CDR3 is CALFFAGNFLVSCLRSWGTPPTSPLIF. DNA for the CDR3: TGTGCTCTTTTTTTTGCCGGGAATTTTTTGGTGAGTTGCCTTAGGAGTTGGGGGACTCCGCCCACCTCTCCACTCATCTTT.